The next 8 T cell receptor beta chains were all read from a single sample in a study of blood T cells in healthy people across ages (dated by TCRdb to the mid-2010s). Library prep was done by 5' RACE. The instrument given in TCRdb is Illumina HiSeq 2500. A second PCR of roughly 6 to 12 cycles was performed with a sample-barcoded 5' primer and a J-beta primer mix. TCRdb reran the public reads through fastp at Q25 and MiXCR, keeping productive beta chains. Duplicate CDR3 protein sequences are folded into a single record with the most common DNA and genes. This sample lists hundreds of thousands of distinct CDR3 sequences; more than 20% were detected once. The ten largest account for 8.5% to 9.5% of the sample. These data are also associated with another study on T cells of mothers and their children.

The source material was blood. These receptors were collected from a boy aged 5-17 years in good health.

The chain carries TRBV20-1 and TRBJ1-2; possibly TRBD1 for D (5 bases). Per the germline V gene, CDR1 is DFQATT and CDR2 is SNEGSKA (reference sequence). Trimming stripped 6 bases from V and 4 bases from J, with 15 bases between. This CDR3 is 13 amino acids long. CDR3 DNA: TGCAGTGCCAGCTATGGGGGGGGCTATGGCTACACCTTC. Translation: CSASYGGGYGYTF.

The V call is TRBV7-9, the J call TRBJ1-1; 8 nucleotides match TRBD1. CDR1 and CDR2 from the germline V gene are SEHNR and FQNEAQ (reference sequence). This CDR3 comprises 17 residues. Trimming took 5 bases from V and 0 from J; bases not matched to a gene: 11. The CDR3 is CASSPGQGGSLNTEAFF. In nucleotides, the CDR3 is TGTGCCAGCAGCCCAGGACAGGGTGGTAGCTTGAACACTGAAGCTTTCTTT.

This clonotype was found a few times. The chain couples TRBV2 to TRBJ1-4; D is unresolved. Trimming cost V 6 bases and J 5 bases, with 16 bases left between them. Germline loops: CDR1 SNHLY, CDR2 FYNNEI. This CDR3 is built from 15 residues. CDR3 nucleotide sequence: TGTGCCAGCAGCAATTCAGGTATACGGAATGAAAAACTGTTTTTT. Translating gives CASSNSGIRNEKLFF.

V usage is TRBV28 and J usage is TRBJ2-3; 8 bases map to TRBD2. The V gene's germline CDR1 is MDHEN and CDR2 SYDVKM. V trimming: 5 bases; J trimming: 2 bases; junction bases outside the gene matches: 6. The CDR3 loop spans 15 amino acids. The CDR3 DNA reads TGTGCCAGCAGTCCCGAGCGGGGGTCCACAGATACGCAGTATTTT. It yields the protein CASSPERGSTDTQYF.

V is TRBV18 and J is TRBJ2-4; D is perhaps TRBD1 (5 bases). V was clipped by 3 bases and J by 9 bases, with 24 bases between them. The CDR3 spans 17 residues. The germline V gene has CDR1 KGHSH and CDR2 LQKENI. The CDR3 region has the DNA TGTGCCAGCTCACCGGCTGGTACAAGGGGATTTGCAAGCATTCAGTACTTC. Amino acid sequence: CASSPAGTRGFASIQYF.

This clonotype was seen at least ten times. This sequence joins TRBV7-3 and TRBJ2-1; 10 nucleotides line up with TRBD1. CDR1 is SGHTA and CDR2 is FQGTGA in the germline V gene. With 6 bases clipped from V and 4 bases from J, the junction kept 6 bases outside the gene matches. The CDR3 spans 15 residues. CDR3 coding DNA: TGTGCCAGCAGTCGCGGGACAGGGGATTACAATGAGCAGTTCTTC. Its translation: CASSRGTGDYNEQFF.

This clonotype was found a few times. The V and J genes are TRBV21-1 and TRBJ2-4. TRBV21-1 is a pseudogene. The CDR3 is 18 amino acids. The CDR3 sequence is CASSKGATSTVAKNIQYF. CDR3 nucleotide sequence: TGTGCCAGCAGCAAAGGGGCTACTTCTACCGTCGCCAAAAACATTCAGTACTTC.

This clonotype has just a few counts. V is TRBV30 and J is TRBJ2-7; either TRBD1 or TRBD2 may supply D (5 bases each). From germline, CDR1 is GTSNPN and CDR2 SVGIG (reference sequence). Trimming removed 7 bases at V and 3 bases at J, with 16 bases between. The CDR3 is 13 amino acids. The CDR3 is CASTWDAGYEQYF. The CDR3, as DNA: TGTGCCTCGACGTGGGACGCCGGCTACGAGCAGTACTTC.